The next 6 T cell receptor beta chains were all read from a single sample in a study of regulatory T cells in long-lasting Graves disease. Stated time point: newly diagnosed GD, antithyroid drugs for less than 3 months. Generation of the TCR library employed RNA extracted from PBMCs. Building the TCR beta libraries relied on iRepertoire HTBI primers, and CDR3 regions underwent Arm-PCR. TCRdb reanalysed the multiplex PCR reads using MiXCR and keeps one entry per CDR3 protein. The profile shows 580,000 or so distinct CDR3 sequences, roughly 16% of them singletons. This same sample was also part of a study on T cells in Graves' hyperthyroidism and ophthalmopathy.

Sequencing was performed on peripheral blood mononuclear cells (PBMCs), taken at new diagnosis, from a patient treated with antithyroid drugs. All receptors come from a man aged 18 to 30 with Graves disease.

This clonotype was observed at least ten times. The V call is TRBV6-2 or TRBV6-3, the J call TRBJ1-1; tentatively, D is TRBD1 (6 bases). The V gene lost 5 bases and the J gene lost 0 bases, with 13 bases spanning the gap. The CDR3 runs 15 residues. Germline CDR1 is MNHEY and CDR2 is SVGEGT. CDR3 protein: CASSRNGQMNTEAFF. As DNA, the CDR3 is TGTGCCAGCAGTCGGAATGGACAGATGAACACTGAAGCTTTCTTT.

The CDR3 spells CASSLRGQGAENEQFF. Here the CDR3 DNA reads TGTGCCAGCAGTTTAAGAGGACAGGGGGCTGAGAATGAGCAGTTCTTC. J is TRBJ2-1 and V is TRBV27; 11 nucleotides match TRBD1. Germline V CDR1 and CDR2: MNHEY, SMNVEV (reference sequence). The length of the CDR3 is 16 residues. With 2 bases clipped from V and 7 bases from J, the junction kept 7 bases outside the gene matches.

At least ten counts were recorded for this clonotype. The chain uses TRBV20-1 and TRBJ2-1, with TRBD2 matching 9 bases. CDR3 length: 14 amino acids. CDR1 and CDR2 from the germline V gene are DFQATT and SNEGSKA (reference sequence). With 3 bases clipped from V and 8 bases from J, the junction kept 8 bases outside the gene matches. Here the CDR3 DNA reads TGCAGTGCTAGTGTTGCGGGAGGGTTCGATGAGCAGTTCTTC. It encodes CSASVAGGFDEQFF.

This clonotype came up a few times. This chain joins TRBV19 and TRBJ1-2; 8 nucleotides align to TRBD1. This CDR3 is 14 amino acids long. Germline CDR1 LNHDA, CDR2 SQIVND (reference sequence). Unmatched junction bases numbered 8, after V lost 3 bases and J lost 8 bases. CDR3 region: CASSIQRTGSGYTF. In nucleotides, the CDR3 is TGTGCCAGTAGTATTCAGCGGACAGGGAGCGGCTACACCTTC. Using reference TRBV19 and TRBJ1-2 for the parts outside the CDR3, the full variable domain is DGGITQSPKYLFRKEGQNVTLSCEQNLNHDAMYWYRQDPGQGLRLIYYSQIVNDFQKGDIAEGYSVSREKKESFPLTVTSAQKNPTAFYLCASSIQRTGSGYTFGSGTRLTVV.

This clonotype was seen many times. The V gene is TRBV7-9, the J gene TRBJ2-1; 8 bases are shared with TRBD2. Looked up from germline, CDR1 is SEHNR and CDR2 is FQNEAQ (reference sequence). Unmatched junction bases numbered 13, after V lost 7 bases and J lost 14 bases. The CDR3 contains 13 residues. Here the CDR3 DNA reads TGTGCCAGCACACCGGGACTAGTGGAGAGGAAGTTCTTC. Translated: CASTPGLVERKFF.

This clonotype has a handful of counts. The chain combines TRBV27 with TRBJ2-1; TRBD2 matches 8 bases. V was clipped by 5 bases and J by 8 bases; unmatched bases: 11. This CDR3 contains 15 residues. Germline V CDR1 and CDR2: MNHEY, SMNVEV (reference sequence). The DNA for the CDR3 is TGTGCCAGCAGTATCTCGGGACTAGTGTATTATGAGCAGTTCTTC. The encoded protein is CASSISGLVYYEQFF.